This is a list of T cell receptor beta chains from one sample in a study of control samples from healthy donors and cancer patients. Generated by immunoSEQ multiplex PCR, the TCRdb table keeps only in-frame clones and is missing some. This table holds about 120,000 clones, over 75% found once. The sequencing sample was made of blood. The receptors were gathered from a man in his forties or fifties in good health. Each CDR3 is given with its conserved first and last residue. D genes are given only for firm matches. Size values are once, few and many counts, or a class for expanded clones, and some rows have none.

NA,TRBJ1-2,NA,14,TRBV5-1,TGCGCCAGCAGCTTACAGCAGGCCTCCTATGGCTACACCTTC,CASSLQQASYGYTF
once,TRBJ2-1,TRBD2,16,TRBV5-4,TGTGCCAGCAGCCCCCAGCGCGGGGGGCGGGACAATGAGCAGTTCTTC,CASSPQRGGRDNEQFF
NA,TRBJ1-3,NA,15,TRBV7-8,TGTGCCAGCAGCCGAGCGACCGGCTCTGGAAACACCATATATTTT,CASSRATGSGNTIYF
NA,TRBJ2-1,TRBD2,15,TRBV29-1,TGCAGCGTTGGAACAACTAGCGTTTCCTACAATGAGCAGTTCTTC,CSVGTTSVSYNEQFF
NA,TRBJ2-7,TRBD2,15,TRBV7-2,TGTGCCAGCAGCATACTAGCGGGGGATACCTACGAGCAGTACTTC,CASSILAGDTYEQYF
NA,TRBJ1-6,NA,13,TRBV7-9,TGTGCCAGCAATCAAGAAGGGAATTCACCCCTCCACTTT,CASNQEGNSPLHF
NA,TRBJ2-2,NA,12,TRBV11-3,TGTGCCAGCAGCTTATACCCCGGGGAGCTGTTTTTT,CASSLYPGELFF
few,TRBJ1-2,NA,15,TRBV6-5,TGTGCCACCGGCCCTGAGACAGGAATAACCTATGGCTACACCTTC,CATGPETGITYGYTF
NA,TRBJ1-2,TRBD1,20,TRBV18,TGTGCCAGCTCACCATTTCTACTCCGGGACAGCGCAAAGGAGGGAAATGGCTACACCTTC,CASSPFLLRDSAKEGNGYTF
NA,TRBJ1-4,NA,14,TRBV24-1,TGTGCCACCAGTGAGCCCGGGCCCTATGAAAAACTGTTTTTT,CATSEPGPYEKLFF
NA,TRBJ1-1,NA,12,TRBV29-1,TGCAGCGTGCCCGCAGGGAACACTGAAGCTTTCTTT,CSVPAGNTEAFF
NA,TRBJ1-4,NA,14,TRBV30,TGTGCCTGGAGTGTAGGACCGGCGAGTGAAAAACTGTTTTTT,CAWSVGPASEKLFF
NA,TRBJ1-1,NA,14,TRBV14,TGTGCCAGCAGCCCTTGGGAAAAGAACACTGAAGCTTTCTTT,CASSPWEKNTEAFF
NA,TRBJ2-1,NA,16,TRBV6-4,TGTGCCAGCAGCAAGAGCACAGGGTTGTCCTACAATGAGCAGTTCTTC,CASSKSTGLSYNEQFF
once,TRBJ1-4,NA,15,TRBV5-1,TGCGCCAGCTCAGAGACGGATGCAACTAATGAAAAACTGTTTTTT,CASSETDATNEKLFF
NA,TRBJ2-1,NA,12,TRBV30,TGTGCCGGTAAATCCGGATACAATGAGCAGTTCTTC,CAGKSGYNEQFF
NA,TRBJ2-3,TRBD2,14,TRBV7-9,TGTGCCAGCAGGTCTAGCGGGGGGGCAGATACGCAGTATTTT,CASRSSGGADTQYF
NA,TRBJ2-1,NA,11,TRBV25-1,TGTGCCAGCAGTGAAGGGGATGAGCAGTTCTTC,CASSEGDEQFF
NA,TRBJ1-1,NA,13,TRBV6-5,TGTGCCAGCAGTTACACAGGGAACACTGAAGCTTTCTTT,CASSYTGNTEAFF
NA,TRBJ2-7,NA,13,TRBV11-3,TGTGCCAGCAGCTTGGACGTCTACTACGAGCAGTACTTC,CASSLDVYYEQYF
NA,TRBJ1-3,TRBD1,14,TRBV24-1,TGTGCCACCAGTGGCACAGGGGGACAAGACACCATATATTTT,CATSGTGGQDTIYF
NA,TRBJ2-2,NA,14,TRBV7-9,TGTGCCAGCAGCTTAGAGGTGAACACCGGGGAGCTGTTTTTT,CASSLEVNTGELFF
once,TRBJ1-2,NA,13,TRBV5-6,TGTGCCAGCAGCTGGAACACCTTGGGTGGCTACACCTTC,CASSWNTLGGYTF
NA,TRBJ2-2,NA,16,TRBV24-1,TGTGCCACCAGTATTCTGTCCCCTCCGAACACCGGGGAGCTGTTTTTT,CATSILSPPNTGELFF
NA,TRBJ1-4,TRBD1,14,TRBV7-2,TGTGCCAGCAGCGGGACAGGGTATAATGAAAAACTGTTTTTT,CASSGTGYNEKLFF
NA,TRBJ2-1,NA,14,TRBV29-1,TGCAGCGTTCCTATCATCCGCACGGGCAATGAGCAGTTCTTC,CSVPIIRTGNEQFF
NA,TRBJ1-2,NA,13,TRBV3-1/TRBV3-2,TGTGCCAGCAGCCCAGGGTTCCAGACGGGCTACACCTTC,CASSPGFQTGYTF
NA,TRBJ2-3,NA,15,TRBV9,TGTGCCAGCAGCCCCCCTAGAGGGCCCACAGATACGCAGTATTTT,CASSPPRGPTDTQYF
NA,TRBJ2-7,NA,16,TRBV7-2,TGTGCCAGCAGCTTAGGGACTGGTGCTAGGCTCTACGAGCAGTACTTC,CASSLGTGARLYEQYF
NA,TRBJ1-5,NA,14,TRBV25-1,TGTGCCAGCAGTGAATCCAGGGGCGGTCAGCCCCAGCATTTT,CASSESRGGQPQHF
few,TRBJ1-6,NA,15,TRBV28,TGTGCCAGCAGTTTCAAGGGGATCTATAATTCACCCCTCCACTTT,CASSFKGIYNSPLHF
few,TRBJ2-3,TRBD2,15,TRBV3-1/TRBV3-2,TGTGCCAGCAGCCTCGCTAGCGGCAGCACAGATACGCAGTATTTT,CASSLASGSTDTQYF
NA,TRBJ2-1,NA,14,TRBV4-3,TGCGCCAGCAGCCAGGGGGGGCCGGGGAATGAGCAGTTCTTC,CASSQGGPGNEQFF
once,TRBJ1-2,TRBD1,14,TRBV5-6,TGTGCCAGCAGCTTTAGACAGGGGGTTTATGGCTACACCTTC,CASSFRQGVYGYTF
NA,TRBJ2-7,TRBD1,15,TRBV5-1,TGCGCCAGCAGCTTGGAGGGACAGGGGCAGGGGGAGCAGTACTTC,CASSLEGQGQGEQYF
NA,TRBJ2-1,NA,13,TRBV25-1,TGTGCCAGCAGTGAGACTCAGGGCAATGAGCAGTTCTTC,CASSETQGNEQFF
NA,TRBJ2-2,TRBD2,13,TRBV9,TGTGCCAGCAGCGGCGGCGGGGGAGGGGAGCTGTTTTTT,CASSGGGGGELFF
NA,TRBJ1-2,NA,17,TRBV6-4,TGTGCCAGCAGTGACCCGAAGGTCGGGGGGGGCAACTATGGCTACACCTTC,CASSDPKVGGGNYGYTF
NA,TRBJ2-1,NA,13,TRBV11-2,TGTGCCAGCAGCTCCTCGGGCTACAATGAGCAGTTCTTC,CASSSSGYNEQFF
NA,TRBJ2-7,NA,13,TRBV24-1,TGTGCCACCAGTGATGGGGGGTTCAACGAGCAGTACTTC,CATSDGGFNEQYF
NA,TRBJ2-1,NA,15,TRBV27,TGTGCCAGCAGTTTATCTTGGGGACAAGACAATGAGCAGTTCTTC,CASSLSWGQDNEQFF
NA,TRBJ1-2,NA,14,TRBV9,TGTGCCAGCAGCCCTCTGGCCTCAAACTATGGCTACACCTTC,CASSPLASNYGYTF
NA,TRBJ1-6,TRBD1,14,TRBV6-2/TRBV6-3,TGTGCCAGCAGTTACGTGGACAGGAATTCACCCCTCCACTTT,CASSYVDRNSPLHF
NA,TRBJ2-7,TRBD2,14,TRBV9,TGTGCCAGCAGCGTAGAGGCAGGGAGGGGCGAGCAGTACTTC,CASSVEAGRGEQYF
NA,TRBJ1-1,NA,14,TRBV11-3,TGTGCCAGCAGCCCTAGTCAGATCAACACTGAAGCTTTCTTT,CASSPSQINTEAFF
NA,TRBJ1-1,NA,13,TRBV5-8,TGTGCCAGCAGCTTGGACAGAAACACTGAAGCTTTCTTT,CASSLDRNTEAFF
NA,TRBJ2-5,TRBD2,15,TRBV5-1,TGCGCCAGCAGCTGGCGAGCGGGGCCCCAAGAGACCCAGTACTTC,CASSWRAGPQETQYF
NA,TRBJ1-5,NA,16,TRBV18,TGTGCCAGCTCACCCGGAGAGCAGGTCGGCAATCAGCCCCAGCATTTT,CASSPGEQVGNQPQHF
NA,TRBJ2-7,NA,15,TRBV27,TGTGCCAGCAGTTCCCTTGGGTCTATTCCCTACGAGCAGTACTTC,CASSSLGSIPYEQYF
NA,TRBJ2-7,NA,16,TRBV15,TGTGCCACCAGCAGAGATCCCAGGGCCCCAATAGGCGAGCAGTACTTC,CATSRDPRAPIGEQYF
NA,TRBJ1-2,NA,14,TRBV9,TGTGCCAGCAGCGTTTGGGGGTCTAACTATGGCTACACCTTC,CASSVWGSNYGYTF
NA,TRBJ1-4,NA,18,TRBV6-1,TGTGCCAGCAGTGGGAGATACAGGGCTATTTCAACTAATGAAAAACTGTTTTTT,CASSGRYRAISTNEKLFF
NA,TRBJ1-2,NA,11,TRBV2,TGTGCCAGCACCGTCCGGGATGGCTACACCTTC,CASTVRDGYTF
NA,TRBJ1-3,NA,11,TRBV19,TGTGCGGGGTTAGGTGGAAACACCATATATTTT,CAGLGGNTIYF
NA,TRBJ1-1,NA,13,TRBV7-2,TGTGCCAGCAGCTTGCTAACACGGAGCGAAGCTTTCTTT,CASSLLTRSEAFF
few,TRBJ2-7,NA,12,TRBV18,TGTGCCAGCTCACCGTCCGGCGGCGAGCAGTACTTC,CASSPSGGEQYF
NA,TRBJ2-3,NA,15,TRBV5-1,TGCGCCAGCAGCTTGGAGGGGAGGTCCACAGATACGCAGTATTTT,CASSLEGRSTDTQYF
NA,TRBJ1-6,NA,17,TRBV7-2,TGTGCCAGCAGCGATAGACAGGCAAGCTCCTATAATTCACCCCTCCACTTT,CASSDRQASSYNSPLHF
NA,TRBJ1-4,TRBD1,15,TRBV5-6,TGTGCCAGCAGCCTAATGACAGGGGGTAATGAAAAACTGTTTTTT,CASSLMTGGNEKLFF